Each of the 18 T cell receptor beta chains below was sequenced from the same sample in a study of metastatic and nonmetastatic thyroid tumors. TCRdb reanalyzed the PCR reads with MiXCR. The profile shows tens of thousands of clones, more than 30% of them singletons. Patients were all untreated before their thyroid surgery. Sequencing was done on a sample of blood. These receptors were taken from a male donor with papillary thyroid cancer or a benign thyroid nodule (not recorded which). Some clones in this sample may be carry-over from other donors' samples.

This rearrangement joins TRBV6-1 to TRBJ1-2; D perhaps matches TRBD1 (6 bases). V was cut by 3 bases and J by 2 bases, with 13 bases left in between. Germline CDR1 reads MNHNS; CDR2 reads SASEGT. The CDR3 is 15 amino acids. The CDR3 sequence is CASSEVGAPNYGYTF. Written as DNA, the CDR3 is TGTGCCAGCAGTGAGGTGGGGGCTCCAAACTATGGCTACACCTTC.

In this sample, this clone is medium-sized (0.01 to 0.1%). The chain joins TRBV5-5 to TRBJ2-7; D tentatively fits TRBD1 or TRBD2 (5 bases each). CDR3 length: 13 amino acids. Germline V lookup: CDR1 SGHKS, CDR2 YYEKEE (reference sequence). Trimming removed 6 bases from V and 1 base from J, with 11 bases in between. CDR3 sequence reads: CASNWGSSYEQYF. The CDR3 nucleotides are TGTGCCAGCAACTGGGGGTCATCCTACGAGCAGTACTTC.

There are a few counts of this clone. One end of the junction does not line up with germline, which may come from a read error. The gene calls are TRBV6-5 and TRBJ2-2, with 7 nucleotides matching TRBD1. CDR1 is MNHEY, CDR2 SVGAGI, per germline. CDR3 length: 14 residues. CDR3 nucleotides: TGTGCCAGCAGTGACTCGACAGGGACCGGGGAGCTGTTTTTT. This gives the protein CASSDSTGTGELFF.

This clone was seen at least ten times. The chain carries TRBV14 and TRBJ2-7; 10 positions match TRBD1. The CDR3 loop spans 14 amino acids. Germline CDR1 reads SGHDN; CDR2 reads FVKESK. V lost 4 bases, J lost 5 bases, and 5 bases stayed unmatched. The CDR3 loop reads CASSPGQGDHEQYF. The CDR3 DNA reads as TGTGCCAGCAGCCCCGGACAGGGGGACCACGAGCAGTACTTC.

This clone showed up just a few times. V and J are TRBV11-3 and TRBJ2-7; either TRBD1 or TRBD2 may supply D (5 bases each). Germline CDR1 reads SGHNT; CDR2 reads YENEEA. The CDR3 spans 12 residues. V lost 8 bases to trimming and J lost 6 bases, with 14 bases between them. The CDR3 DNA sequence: TGTGCCAGCGAGGTGGGACGGGGCGAGCAGTACTTC. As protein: CASEVGRGEQYF.

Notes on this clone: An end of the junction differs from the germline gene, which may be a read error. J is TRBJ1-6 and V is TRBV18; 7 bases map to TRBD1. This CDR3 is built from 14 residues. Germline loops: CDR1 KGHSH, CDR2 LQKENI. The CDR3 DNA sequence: TGTGCCAGCTCACCGGACAGGAATAATTCACCCCCCCACTTT. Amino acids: CASSPDRNNSPPHF.

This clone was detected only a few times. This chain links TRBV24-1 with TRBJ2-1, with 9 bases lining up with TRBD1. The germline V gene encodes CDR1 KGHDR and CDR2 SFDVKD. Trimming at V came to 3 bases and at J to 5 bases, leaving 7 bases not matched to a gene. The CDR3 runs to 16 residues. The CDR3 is CATSDRGQGINNEQFF. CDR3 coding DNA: TGTGCCACCAGTGATCGGGGACAGGGAATAAACAATGAGCAGTTCTTC.

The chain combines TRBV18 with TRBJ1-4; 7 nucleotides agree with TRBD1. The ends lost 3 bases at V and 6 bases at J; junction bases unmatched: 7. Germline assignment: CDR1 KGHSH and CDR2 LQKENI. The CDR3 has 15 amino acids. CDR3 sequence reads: CASSPDRERDEKLFF. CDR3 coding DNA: TGTGCCAGCTCACCCGACAGGGAAAGAGATGAAAAACTGTTTTTT.

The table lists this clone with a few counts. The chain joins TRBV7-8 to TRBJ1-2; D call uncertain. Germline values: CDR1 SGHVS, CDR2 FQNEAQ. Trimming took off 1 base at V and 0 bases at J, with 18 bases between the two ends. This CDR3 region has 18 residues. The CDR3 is CASSLEVGWEAANYGYTF. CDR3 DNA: TGTGCCAGCAGCTTAGAAGTAGGTTGGGAGGCAGCTAACTATGGCTACACCTTC.

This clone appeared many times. The CDR3: CASSRGGLETQYF. In DNA form, the CDR3 reads TGTGCCAGCAGCCGAGGTGGGTTAGAGACCCAGTACTTC. The J gene is TRBJ2-5, the V gene TRBV5-6; D call uncertain. V was pared by 4 bases and J by 4 bases, with 11 bases between. The germline V gene encodes CDR1 SGHDT and CDR2 YYEEEE. The CDR3 is made up of 13 amino acids.

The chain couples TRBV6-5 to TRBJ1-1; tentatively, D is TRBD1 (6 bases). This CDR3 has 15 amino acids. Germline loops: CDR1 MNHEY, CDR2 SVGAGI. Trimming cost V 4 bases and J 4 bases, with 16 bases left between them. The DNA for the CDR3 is TGTGCCAGCAGTTCTGGCCCACTCAGGGGCACTGAAGCTTTCTTT. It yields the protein CASSSGPLRGTEAFF.

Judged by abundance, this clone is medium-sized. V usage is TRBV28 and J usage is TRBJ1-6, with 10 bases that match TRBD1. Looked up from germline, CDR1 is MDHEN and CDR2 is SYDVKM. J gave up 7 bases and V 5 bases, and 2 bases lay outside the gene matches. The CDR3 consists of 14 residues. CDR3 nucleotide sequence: TGTGCCAGCAGTCCGGGACAGGGGAATTCACCCCTCCACTTT. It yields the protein CASSPGQGNSPLHF.

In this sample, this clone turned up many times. The chain's CDR3 is CSAPLAGVADTQYF. CDR3 bases: TGCAGTGCTCCCTTAGCGGGAGTTGCAGATACGCAGTATTTT. V is TRBV20-1 and J is TRBJ2-3, with 9 nucleotides matching TRBD2. Losses at the gene ends were 5 bases for V and 4 bases for J; bases not matched to a gene: 7. The CDR3 is made up of 14 amino acids. Looked up from germline, CDR1 is DFQATT and CDR2 is SNEGSKA (reference sequence).

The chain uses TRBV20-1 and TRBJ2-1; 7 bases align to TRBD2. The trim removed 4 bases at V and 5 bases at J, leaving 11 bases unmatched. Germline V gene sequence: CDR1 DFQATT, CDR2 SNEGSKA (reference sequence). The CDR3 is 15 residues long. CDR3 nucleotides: TGCAGTGCTACCATCCGTAGCGGGTACGACAATGAGCAGTTCTTC. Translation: CSATIRSGYDNEQFF.

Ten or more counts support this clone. The CDR3 loop reads CASSVRQGLTGYTF. DNA for the CDR3: TGTGCCAGCAGTGTTCGACAGGGCCTGACTGGCTACACCTTC. The chain carries TRBV6-1 and TRBJ1-2, with 7 nucleotides matching TRBD1. The junction had 9 bases not matched to a gene; V was cut back by 4 bases and J by 7 bases. The CDR3 contains 14 residues. CDR1 and CDR2 (germline): MNHNS, SASEGT.

This CDR3 reads CASRGDSSYNSPLHF. CDR3 coding DNA: TGTGCCAGCAGAGGGGACAGCTCCTATAATTCACCCCTCCACTTT. This chain joins TRBV2 and TRBJ1-6; 7 nucleotides agree with TRBD1. V was clipped by 6 bases and J by 0 bases; unmatched bases: 2. The CDR3 is 15 amino acids. CDR1 is SNHLY and CDR2 is FYNNEI in the germline V gene.

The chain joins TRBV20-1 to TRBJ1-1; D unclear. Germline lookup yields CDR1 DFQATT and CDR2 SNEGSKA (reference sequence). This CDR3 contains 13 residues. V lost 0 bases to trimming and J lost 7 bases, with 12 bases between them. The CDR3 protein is CSARDVRRDEAFF. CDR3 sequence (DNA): TGCAGTGCTAGAGATGTTCGTCGGGATGAAGCTTTCTTT.

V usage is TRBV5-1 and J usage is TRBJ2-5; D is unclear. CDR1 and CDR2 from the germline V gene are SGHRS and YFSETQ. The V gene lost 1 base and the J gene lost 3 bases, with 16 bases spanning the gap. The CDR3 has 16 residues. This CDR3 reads CASSLFLSGSEETQYF. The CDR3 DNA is TGCGCCAGCAGCTTGTTTCTATCTGGGTCCGAAGAGACCCAGTACTTC.